This entry is about one TCR beta chain. Its antigen is unknown. This entry comes from a study of cytomegalovirus exposure and HLA in healthy donors. Germline CDR1 is WNHNN and CDR2 is SYGVQD (reference sequence). This CDR3 has 13 residues. Trimming removed 2 bases from V and 8 bases from J; junction bases left unmatched: 3. Findings and caveats of the study: In a later analysis, at a false discovery rate of 0.05, 16,951 TCR beta sequences matched HLA alleles. Excluded: some indistinguishable V segments such as TRBV6-2 and TRBV6-3. Under in vitro conditions, three CMV-associated chains were confirmed as specific for CMV antigens.

Primers for the PCR totalled 60 Vbeta and 13 Jbeta. The assay was immunoSEQ multiplex PCR, and TCRdb's table has in-frame clones only and misses some. Its table records tens of thousands of clones. The chain couples TRBV10-1 to TRBJ1-2; 9 positions agree with TRBD1. This TCR was recovered from a young man in good health and CMV-seropositive. Material: PBMCs. The CDR3 region is CASSEDRGGGYTF. The CDR3 DNA follows: TGCGCCAGCAGTGAGGACAGGGGGGGCGGCTACACCTTC.